These 13 T cell receptor beta chains came from one sample sequenced in a study of blood T cell repertoires in COVID-19. This table comes from immunoSEQ multiplex PCR, and its TCRdb copy is limited to in-frame clones, with some not included. Here the sample spans 200,000 to 300,000 clones, around 89% being singletons. Sequencing was performed on PBMCs or T cells enriched from blood (not recorded which). Receptor source: a middle-aged man who had recovered from COVID-19.

The rearrangement links TRBV2 to TRBJ2-1; 14 positions agree with TRBD2. Germline CDR1 and CDR2: SNHLY and FYNNEI. CDR3 size: 15 residues. The junction had 2 bases not matched to a gene; V was cut back by 2 bases and J by 8 bases. CDR3 region: CASSEQGLAGDEQFF. The CDR3 DNA reads as TGTGCCAGCAGTGAACAGGGACTAGCGGGAGATGAGCAGTTCTTC.

This chain connects TRBV29-1 to TRBJ2-7; 8 bases are shared with TRBD1. Germline lookup yields CDR1 SQVTM and CDR2 ANQGSEA. This CDR3 is 14 amino acids long. Trimming cost V 6 bases and J 0 bases; bases outside gene matches: 7. The CDR3 DNA reads as TGCAGCGTCAAACGGACAGGGAGCTCCTACGAGCAGTACTTC. Translation: CSVKRTGSSYEQYF.

V is TRBV11-2 and J is TRBJ2-7; 8 bases map to TRBD2. The junction had 6 bases not matched to a gene; V was cut back by 5 bases and J by 3 bases. The CDR3 runs 14 residues. The germline CDR1 and CDR2 sequences are SGHAT and FQNNGV. The CDR3 here is CASSDTSGYYEQYF. The CDR3 DNA reads TGTGCCAGCAGCGATACTAGCGGTTACTACGAGCAGTACTTC. Combining the CDR3 with reference TRBV11-2 and TRBJ2-7 gives the whole variable domain EAGVAQSPRYKIIEKRQSVAFWCNPISGHATLYWYQQILGQGPKLLIQFQNNGVVDDSQLPKDRFSAERLKGVDSTLKIQPAKLEDSAVYLCASSDTSGYYEQYFGPGTRLTVT.

The chain uses TRBV7-3 and TRBJ2-1; possible D gene TRBD1, 6 bases. V was cut by 4 bases and J by 6 bases, with 16 bases left in between. Germline V gene lookup returns CDR1 SGHTA and CDR2 FQGTGA. This CDR3 has 15 residues. The CDR3: CASSSQGLLINEQFF. The CDR3 DNA reads as TGTGCCAGCAGCTCACAGGGTCTCCTAATCAATGAGCAGTTCTTC.

The V gene is TRBV30, the J gene TRBJ1-5, with TRBD1 as a possible D gene (5 bases). The CDR3 has 16 residues. Trimming stripped 5 bases from V and 1 base from J, with 18 bases between. CDR1 and CDR2 (germline): GTSNPN, SVGIG (reference sequence). The CDR3 spells CAWQPGLVGSNQPQHF. CDR3 coding DNA: TGTGCCTGGCAGCCAGGGCTCGTAGGGAGCAATCAGCCCCAGCATTTT.

In this sample, this clone turned up once. The chain links TRBV7-7 to TRBJ1-3; D gene uncertain. Trimming pared 5 bases from V and 0 bases from J, leaving 11 bases between. The CDR3 runs 15 residues. Germline CDR1 SSHAT, CDR2 FNYEAQ (reference sequence). DNA for the CDR3: TGTGCCAGCAGCCTAAACGCGGGCTCTGGAAACACCATATATTTT. Protein: CASSLNAGSGNTIYF.

The chain recombines TRBV30 with TRBJ1-5, with TRBD1 identical over 10 bases. The germline V gene has CDR1 GTSNPN and CDR2 SVGIG (reference sequence). V was clipped by 3 bases and J by 3 bases; unmatched bases: 5. The CDR3 covers 15 residues. The CDR3 DNA reads TGTGCCTGGAGGAAGGGACAGGGGCCCAATCAGCCCCAGCATTTT. Translation gives CAWRKGQGPNQPQHF. The full variable domain, in which reference TRBV30 and TRBJ1-5 provide the parts outside the CDR3, is SQTIHQWPATLVQPVGSPLSLECTVEGTSNPNLYWYRQAAGRGLQLLFYSVGIGQISSEVPQNLSASRPQDRQFILSSKKLLLSDSGFYLCAWRKGQGPNQPQHFGDGTRLSIL.

The V call is TRBV28, the J call TRBJ2-1, with 10 nucleotides matching TRBD2. The ends lost 1 base at V and 6 bases at J; junction bases unmatched: 6. CDR1 and CDR2 (germline): MDHEN, SYDVKM. The CDR3 sequence is 16 residues long. CDR3 sequence reads: CASSLFASGSTNEQFF. CDR3 DNA sequence: TGTGCCAGCAGTTTATTTGCTAGCGGGAGCACCAATGAGCAGTTCTTC.

The chain uses TRBV2 and TRBJ1-5; D is ambiguous. The germline V gene encodes CDR1 SNHLY and CDR2 FYNNEI. The CDR3 is 14 residues long. The V and J ends lost 5 bases and 7 bases respectively, with 15 bases between them. The CDR3 spells CASSPSGIEQPQHF. DNA for the CDR3: TGTGCCAGCAGTCCCTCGGGTATTGAACAGCCCCAGCATTTT.

The rearrangement links TRBV7-8 to TRBJ1-5, with D possibly being TRBD1 (5 bases). CDR1 is SGHVS, CDR2 FQNEAQ, per germline. Between the trimmed V and J ends, which lost 2 bases and 2 bases, there was a span of 13 bases. The CDR3 sequence is 16 residues long. The CDR3 reads CASSLLQGLGNQPQHF. The DNA of the CDR3 is TGTGCCAGCAGCTTACTGCAGGGACTCGGCAATCAGCCCCAGCATTTT.

This rearrangement joins TRBV11-2 to TRBJ2-3, with D possibly TRBD1 on 6 matching bases. The CDR3 totals 15 residues. Trimming took 5 bases from V and 2 from J, leaving 14 bases between them. Per germline, CDR1 SGHAT and CDR2 FQNNGV. The CDR3 DNA reads as TGTGCCAGCAGCAGTCAGGCAGGGGACACAGATACGCAGTATTTT. Amino acid sequence: CASSSQAGDTDTQYF.

The gene calls are TRBV19 and TRBJ2-5; D is uncertain. The germline V gene encodes CDR1 LNHDA and CDR2 SQIVND (reference sequence). This CDR3 contains 15 residues. V dropped 1 base and J dropped 4 bases, with 13 bases sitting between them. CDR3 sequence: CASSIGPRSIETQYF. In DNA form, the CDR3 reads TGTGCCAGTAGTATAGGTCCCCGGAGTATAGAGACCCAGTACTTC.

The V and J genes are TRBV20-1 and TRBJ2-5; D gene unclear. The length of the CDR3 is 12 residues. From germline, CDR1 is DFQATT and CDR2 SNEGSKA (reference sequence). Trimming took 3 bases from V and 3 from J, leaving 8 bases between them. CDR3 coding DNA: TGCAGTGCTAGTCGCCTAGAAGAGACCCAGTACTTC. It codes for CSASRLEETQYF.